This T cell receptor (beta chain) derives from a study of T cell responses to AZD1222 COVID-19 vaccine. Study results and caveats: Spike-specific TCR breadth and depth went up after people got two AZD1222 doses. A mostly white British donor set with more females was recruited, and clonal diversity was possibly underestimated.

There are 12 residues in the CDR3. Between the trimmed V and J ends, which lost 1 base and 6 bases, there was a span of 7 bases. The V gene's germline CDR1 is SGHAT and CDR2 FQNNGV. Profiling relied on immunoSEQ multiplex PCR, and the TCRdb table lists in-frame clones only, not all of them. Of approximately 120,000 clones listed, about 88% are singletons. About this clone: Its antigen remains unidentified.

The sequences come from peripheral blood, collected 28 days after the second AZD1222 dose. This receptor was identified in an adult who received the AZD1222 COVID-19 vaccine. J is TRBJ2-7 and V is TRBV11-2; D is perhaps TRBD2 (5 bases). Written as DNA, the CDR3 is TGTGCCAGCAGCTTAGGGGCGGGCGAGCAGTACTTC. Amino acid sequence: CASSLGAGEQYF.